These T cell receptor beta chains were read from a single sample in a study of T cells in Graves' hyperthyroidism and ophthalmopathy. TCRdb re-derived calls from the multiplex PCR reads in MiXCR, one entry per CDR3 protein. The sample has around 580,000 distinct CDR3 sequences; approximately 15% are singletons. Specimen: blood. These receptors were collected from a woman between 18 and 29 years old with Graves' hyperthyroidism. Each CDR3 is given with its conserved first and last residue. The order of the fields is V gene, clone size, J gene, D gene, CDR3 protein, CDR3 DNA. The D gene is left open where the match is weak. Not all rows give a size; the values are once, few, many and, for expanded clones, a class.

>TRBV12-3/TRBV12-4|many|TRBJ2-7|-
CASSFGGSRGYEQYF
TGTGCCAGCAGTTTTGGGGGCTCAAGGGGCTACGAGCAGTACTTC
>TRBV29-1|few|TRBJ2-2|-
CSVDGRFTGELFF
TGCAGCGTTGACGGGCGGTTCACCGGGGAGCTGTTTTTT
>TRBV7-2|few|TRBJ1-3|-
CASSEPGRMSGNTIYF
TGTGCCAGCAGCGAACCGGGACGGATGTCTGGAAACACCATATATTTT
>TRBV28|few|TRBJ2-1|-
CASIFGNEQFF
TGTGCCAGCATCTTCGGAAATGAGCAGTTCTTC
>TRBV19|many|TRBJ2-7|-
CASSIAQGYSYEQYF
TGTGCCAGTAGTATAGCGCAGGGCTACTCCTACGAGCAGTACTTC
>TRBV11-2|-|TRBJ2-1|TRBD1
CASSLGPGGDRGSEQFF
TGTGCCAGCAGCTTAGGTCCAGGGGGCGACAGGGGCAGTGAGCAGTTCTTC
>TRBV6-2/TRBV6-3|few|TRBJ2-5|-
CASSYAPGVETQYF
TGTGCCAGCAGTTACGCCCCAGGGGTAGAGACCCAGTACTTC
>TRBV4-1|-|TRBJ1-4|-
CASSQPRQVLKLFF
TGCGCCAGCAGCCAACCCCGACAGGTGTTGAAACTGTTTTTT
>TRBV29-1|few|TRBJ1-1|-
CSPPPRREGEAFF
TGCAGCCCCCCCCCCCGAAGGGAAGGTGAAGCTTTCTTT
>TRBV6-1|many|TRBJ2-1|-
CASSSGGGESYNEQFF
TGTGCCAGCAGTAGTGGGGGGGGCGAATCCTACAATGAGCAGTTCTTC